These 29 T cell receptor beta chains were all obtained from the same sample, sequenced in a study of CD8+ T cells in alopecia areata. Sequencing templates came from extracted RNA that was reverse transcribed into cDNA. Clones were sequenced by immunoSEQ multiplex PCR, and TCRdb holds only the in-frame ones, with some missing. The table lists some 190,000 clones, roughly 60% of them singletons. Treatment specified: oral pan-JAK inhibitor, 5-10 mg twice daily. Specimen: CD4+ T cells sorted from blood, collected at week 24, from a patient treated with tofacitinib. The receptors derive from a human donor with alopecia areata.

The chain links TRBV18 to TRBJ2-5; perhaps TRBD1 as D (6 bases). The germline V and J ends were trimmed by 3 bases and 3 bases, with 8 bases remaining between them. Germline V lookup: CDR1 KGHSH, CDR2 LQKENI. The CDR3 is 13 amino acids. Here the CDR3 DNA reads TGTGCCAGCTCACCTCCAGGGGAAGAGACCCAGTACTTC. Protein sequence: CASSPPGEETQYF.

The chain couples TRBV7-2 to TRBJ2-2; D may correspond to TRBD1 or TRBD2 (5 bases each). Trimming pared 1 base from V and 4 bases from J, leaving 10 bases between. CDR3 length: 15 residues. Germline V CDR1 and CDR2: SGHTA, FQGNSA. Here the CDR3 DNA reads TGTGCCAGCAGCTTAGACGGGGCCAGCACCGGGGAGCTGTTTTTT. Its translation is CASSLDGASTGELFF.

The V call is TRBV15, the J call TRBJ1-1, with 8 bases that match TRBD1. The junction had 11 bases not matched to a gene; V was cut back by 5 bases and J by 6 bases. The CDR3 covers 15 residues. Germline loops: CDR1 LNHNV, CDR2 YYDKDF (reference sequence). CDR3: CATSHIDRGLPEAFF. The DNA of the CDR3 is TGTGCCACCAGCCACATCGACAGGGGTCTCCCTGAAGCTTTCTTT.

This clone was detected a few times. The J gene is TRBJ2-1, the V gene TRBV27; 11 bases are shared with TRBD2. The CDR3 is 18 residues long. Germline V lookup: CDR1 MNHEY, CDR2 SMNVEV (reference sequence). The ends lost 6 bases at V and 0 bases at J; junction bases unmatched: 10. CDR3 loop: CASSRSGLAGLSYNEQFF. In nucleotides, the CDR3 is TGTGCCAGCAGCCGATCCGGACTAGCGGGCCTCTCCTACAATGAGCAGTTCTTC.

The chain joins TRBV5-1 to TRBJ2-2, with a tentative D call TRBD1 (5 bases). The CDR3 runs to 15 residues. The germline V gene encodes CDR1 SGHRS and CDR2 YFSETQ. V was pared by 2 bases and J by 3 bases, with 11 bases between. The CDR3 DNA reads TGCGCCAGCAGCTTACAGGTTTCGGACACCGGGGAGCTGTTTTTT. Protein: CASSLQVSDTGELFF.

V gene TRBV19 combines with J gene TRBJ2-5; D may correspond to TRBD1 or TRBD2 (5 bases each). Germline V gene lookup returns CDR1 LNHDA and CDR2 SQIVND (reference sequence). V lost 6 bases to trimming and J lost 0 bases, with 17 bases between them. This CDR3 region has 16 residues. CDR3 nucleotides: TGTGCCAGTAGCCCCTCAAGATGGGGGTACCAAGAGACCCAGTACTTC. Translation gives CASSPSRWGYQETQYF.

This clone was picked up a small number of times. The CDR3 protein is CASSGTSLSDIQYF. DNA for the CDR3: TGTGCCAGCAGTGGGACTAGTCTTTCGGACATTCAGTACTTC. V and J are TRBV2 and TRBJ2-4; 7 nucleotides agree with TRBD2. The germline V gene encodes CDR1 SNHLY and CDR2 FYNNEI. This CDR3 region has 14 residues. V lost 4 bases, J lost 8 bases, and 8 bases stayed unmatched.

This clone was seen more than once but under ten times. The chain recombines TRBV19 with TRBJ2-3; possible D gene TRBD1, 5 bases. Germline V gives CDR1 LNHDA, CDR2 SQIVND (reference sequence). The V end lost 6 bases, the J end lost 0 bases, and 7 bases lay between the germline ends. CDR3 length: 13 residues. The CDR3 reads CASRGLSTDTQYF. The CDR3 coding sequence is TGTGCCAGTAGGGGGCTTAGCACAGATACGCAGTATTTT.

This sequence joins TRBV5-6 and TRBJ1-2; D remains unclear. This CDR3 contains 12 residues. Germline V gene lookup returns CDR1 SGHDT and CDR2 YYEEEE. The V gene lost 6 bases and the J gene lost 3 bases, with 9 bases spanning the gap. The CDR3 DNA sequence: TGTGCCAGCACCCGTGGGGACTATGGCTACACCTTC. It specifies CASTRGDYGYTF.

The J gene is TRBJ2-1, the V gene TRBV7-2; D gene uncertain. The CDR3 contains 12 residues. Germline V gene data show CDR1 as SGHTA and CDR2 as FQGNSA. Between the trimmed V and J ends, which lost 3 bases and 9 bases, there was a span of 9 bases. CDR3 sequence reads: CASSFRHGEQFF. The DNA for the CDR3 is TGTGCCAGCAGCTTTCGTCACGGTGAGCAGTTCTTC.

The table lists this clone with a count of one. The CDR3 DNA follows: TGTGCCAGCAGCCAAGATAGGATCGAGCAGTACTTC. Its protein product is CASSQDRIEQYF. This chain links TRBV6-5 with TRBJ2-7; D is undetermined. CDR3 length equals 12 residues. In germline, CDR1 is MNHEY, CDR2 SVGAGI. V was shortened by 6 bases and J by 6 bases, with 12 bases between the two germline ends.

In regard to this clone: This same CDR3 is encoded by further DNA sequences in the sample. This sequence joins TRBV29-1 and TRBJ1-5; 7 positions agree with TRBD1. The CDR3 length is 13 residues. V gave up 6 bases and J gave up 4 bases; unmatched junction bases: 6. Germline V gene lookup returns CDR1 SQVTM and CDR2 ANQGSEA. CDR3 residues: CSVRDSSNQPQHF. CDR3 coding DNA: TGCAGCGTCCGGGACAGTTCAAATCAGCCCCAGCATTTT.

In its sample, this clone was seen once. J is TRBJ2-7 and V is TRBV18; 8 nucleotides line up with TRBD1. V lost 6 bases to trimming and J lost 1 base; unmatched junction nucleotides: 5. The CDR3 loop spans 14 amino acids. CDR1 is KGHSH, CDR2 LQKENI, per germline. CDR3 in amino acids: CASSPGQGSYEQYF. As DNA, the CDR3 is TGTGCCAGCTCTCCCGGACAGGGATCCTACGAGCAGTACTTC.

The CDR3 nucleotides read TGTGCCAGCAGTGAAAGGGACAGGAATTCACCCCTCCACTTT. This encodes CASSERDRNSPLHF. The V and J genes are TRBV2 and TRBJ1-6; TRBD1 matches at 8 bases. The length of the CDR3 is 14 residues. CDR1 and CDR2 (germline): SNHLY, FYNNEI. V shed 2 bases, J shed 7 bases, and the junction held 1 base outside the gene matches.

This chain links TRBV7-9 with TRBJ1-1; 8 positions agree with TRBD1. The CDR3 is 14 residues long. Germline V gene sequence: CDR1 SEHNR, CDR2 FQNEAQ (reference sequence). V trimming: 2 bases; J trimming: 7 bases; junction bases outside the gene matches: 6. CDR3 region: CASSLQGASVEAFF. As DNA, the CDR3 is TGTGCCAGCAGCTTACAGGGGGCATCAGTTGAAGCTTTCTTT. Full variable domain (rest looked up from reference TRBV7-9 and TRBJ1-1): DTGVSQNPRHKITKRGQNVTFRCDPISEHNRLYWYRQTLGQGPEFLTYFQNEAQLEKSRLLSDRFSAERPKGSFSTLEIQRTEQGDSAMYLCASSLQGASVEAFFGQGTRLTVV.

DNA for the CDR3: TGCGCCAGCAGCTTTAGCGGGGGAGACACAGATACGCAGTATTTT. Translated, it gives CASSFSGGDTDTQYF. The chain carries TRBV5-1 and TRBJ2-3; 9 bases are a match to TRBD2. Unmatched junction bases numbered 3, after V lost 2 bases and J lost 2 bases. Germline CDR1 and CDR2: SGHRS and YFSETQ. CDR3 length: 15 residues.

This clone was detected once. V gene TRBV29-1 combines with J gene TRBJ2-2; D uncertain. The V end was cut by 7 bases, the J end by 7 bases, with 16 bases between. Germline lookup yields CDR1 SQVTM and CDR2 ANQGSEA. CDR3 length: 13 residues. CDR3 amino acids: CSAAPLFSGELFF. The CDR3 DNA reads TGCAGCGCCGCCCCTTTATTTAGCGGGGAGCTGTTTTTT.

This clone was seen a handful of times. The V and J genes are TRBV7-9 and TRBJ2-3; D remains unclear. This CDR3 has 12 residues. Between the trimmed V and J ends, which lost 4 bases and 6 bases, there was a span of 8 bases. Germline CDR1 and CDR2: SEHNR and FQNEAQ (reference sequence). CDR3 residues: CASSSPSDTQYF. CDR3 nucleotide sequence: TGTGCCAGCAGCTCCCCATCGGATACGCAGTATTTT.

The genes are TRBV7-2 and TRBJ1-6; a possible D gene is TRBD1 (5 bases). The CDR3 covers 15 residues. Germline CDR1 is SGHTA and CDR2 is FQGNSA. V lost 0 bases and J 6 bases, leaving 9 bases between the germline ends. CDR3 protein: CASSLAGTLNSPLHF. CDR3 sequence (DNA): TGTGCCAGCAGCTTAGCCGGGACCCTTAATTCACCCCTCCACTTT.

This clone was found once. The genes are TRBV29-1 and TRBJ2-5; D is uncertain. CDR1 and CDR2 (germline): SQVTM, ANQGSEA. Trimming took 3 bases from V and 5 from J, leaving 7 bases between them. CDR3 length: 11 amino acids. CDR3 protein: CSVDIGETQYF. The CDR3 DNA reads as TGCAGCGTTGATATAGGGGAGACCCAGTACTTC. Using reference TRBV29-1 and TRBJ2-5 for the parts outside the CDR3, the full variable domain is SAVISQKPSRDICQRGTSLTIQCQVDSQVTMMFWYRQQPGQSLTLIATANQGSEATYESGFVIDKFPISRPNLTFSTLTVSNMSPEDSSIYLCSVDIGETQYFGPGTRLLVL.

V usage is TRBV19 and J usage is TRBJ2-7; D is perhaps TRBD2 (5 bases). The CDR3 is 15 amino acids. Trimming cost V 3 bases and J 2 bases, with 14 bases left between them. Germline CDR1 is LNHDA and CDR2 is SQIVND (reference sequence). CDR3 loop: CASSMSGVNTYEQYF. The CDR3 DNA is TGTGCCAGTAGTATGTCCGGGGTGAACACCTACGAGCAGTACTTC.

V gene TRBV5-6 combines with J gene TRBJ1-6; 10 bases fit TRBD1. In germline, CDR1 is SGHDT, CDR2 YYEEEE. V gave up 3 bases and J gave up 10 bases; unmatched junction bases: 10. This CDR3 contains 16 residues. CDR3 protein: CASSSRTGTGESPLHF. The CDR3, as DNA: TGTGCCAGCAGCTCAAGAACCGGGACAGGGGAATCACCCCTCCACTTT. The variable domain in full, with the rest retrieved from reference TRBV5-6 and TRBJ1-6, is DAGVTQSPTHLIKTRGQQVTLRCSPKSGHDTVSWYQQALGQGPQFIFQYYEEEERQRGNFPDRFSGHQFPNYSSELNVNALLLGDSALYLCASSSRTGTGESPLHFGNGTRLTVT.

The chain links TRBV4-3 to TRBJ1-2, with TRBD1 matching over 8 bases. The CDR3 totals 14 residues. V dropped 1 base and J dropped 7; count of bases not matched to a gene: 5. Germline V gives CDR1 LGHNA, CDR2 YSLEER. The CDR3 sequence is CASSQGDRKSGYTF. The CDR3 DNA is TGCGCCAGCAGCCAAGGGGACAGGAAGAGTGGCTACACCTTC.

The chain links TRBV29-1 to TRBJ2-7; 9 bases are shared with TRBD2. Looked up from germline, CDR1 is SQVTM and CDR2 is ANQGSEA. The CDR3 has 15 amino acids. J gave up 3 bases and V 5 bases, and 11 bases lay outside the gene matches. CDR3 bases: TGCAGCGTTACGCTTAGCGGGGGCGGACTCTACGAGCAGTACTTC. Translation: CSVTLSGGGLYEQYF.

The rearrangement uses TRBV30 and TRBJ1-1; maybe TRBD1 (6 bases). The germline V gene has CDR1 GTSNPN and CDR2 SVGIG (reference sequence). V shed 1 base and J shed 1 base, with 10 bases lying between them. This CDR3 spans 14 amino acids. This chain's CDR3 is CAWSGWGQNTEAFF. The CDR3 region has the DNA TGTGCCTGGAGTGGATGGGGACAGAACACTGAAGCTTTCTTT.

The rearrangement uses TRBV2 and TRBJ1-5, with a weak D call TRBD1 (5 bases). Germline V gene lookup returns CDR1 SNHLY and CDR2 FYNNEI. This CDR3 region has 17 residues. The V gene lost 2 bases and the J gene lost 2 bases, with 16 bases spanning the gap. DNA of the CDR3: TGTGCCAGCAGTGAAAGGAGGCAGGTAGGGGGCAATCAGCCCCAGCATTTT. It yields the protein CASSERRQVGGNQPQHF.

The sample holds a few counts of this clone. V gene TRBV15 combines with J gene TRBJ2-2; weak D call: TRBD2 (6 bases). Trimming left V 3 bases short and J 2 bases short, with 10 bases between. CDR1 and CDR2 from the germline V gene are LNHNV and YYDKDF (reference sequence). The CDR3 runs to 15 residues. The CDR3 nucleotides are TGTGCCACCAGCAGGATGGACTACAACACCGGGGAGCTGTTTTTT. Encoded protein: CATSRMDYNTGELFF.

This clone was found many times. This rearrangement joins TRBV2 to TRBJ2-7; 7 bases map to TRBD2. V shed 6 bases and J 7 bases; nucleotides not matched to a gene: 9. This CDR3 contains 13 residues. Germline assignment: CDR1 SNHLY and CDR2 FYNNEI. CDR3 nucleotides: TGTGCCAGCAGACGCGGGGGTTCGTGGGAGCAGTACTTC. Translated, it gives CASRRGGSWEQYF. Based on the CDR3 plus reference TRBV2 and TRBJ2-7, the full variable domain is EPEVTQTPSHQVTQMGQEVILRCVPISNHLYFYWYRQILGQKVEFLVSFYNNEISEKSEIFDDQFSVERPDGSNFTLKIRSTKLEDSAMYFCASRRGGSWEQYFGPGTRLTVT.

The chain links TRBV29-1 to TRBJ1-2; perhaps TRBD1 as D (5 bases). The CDR3 covers 11 residues. The germline CDR1 and CDR2 sequences are SQVTM and ANQGSEA. Trimming removed 3 bases at V and 7 bases at J, with 9 bases between. CDR3 protein: CSVDRVRGYTF. CDR3 DNA: TGCAGCGTTGACAGGGTGCGTGGCTACACCTTC. Full variable domain (remainder filled in from reference TRBV29-1 and TRBJ1-2): SAVISQKPSRDICQRGTSLTIQCQVDSQVTMMFWYRQQPGQSLTLIATANQGSEATYESGFVIDKFPISRPNLTFSTLTVSNMSPEDSSIYLCSVDRVRGYTFGSGTRLTVV.